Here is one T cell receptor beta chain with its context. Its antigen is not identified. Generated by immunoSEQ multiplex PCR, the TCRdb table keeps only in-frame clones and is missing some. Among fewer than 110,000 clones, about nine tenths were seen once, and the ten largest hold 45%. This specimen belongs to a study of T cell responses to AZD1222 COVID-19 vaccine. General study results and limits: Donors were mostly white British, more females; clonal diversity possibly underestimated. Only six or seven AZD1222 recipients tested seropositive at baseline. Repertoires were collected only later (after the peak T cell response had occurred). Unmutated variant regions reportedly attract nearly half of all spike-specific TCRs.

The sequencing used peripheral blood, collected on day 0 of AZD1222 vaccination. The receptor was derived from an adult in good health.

This CDR3 is CASSSTGVGYEQYF. Written as DNA, the CDR3 is TGTGCCAGCAGTAGCACCGGGGTAGGGTACGAGCAGTACTTC. The J gene is TRBJ2-7, the V gene TRBV6-6, with a possible D match to TRBD2 (5 bases). The V and J ends lost 5 bases and 4 bases respectively, with 15 bases between them. Germline values: CDR1 MNHNY, CDR2 SVGAGI (reference sequence). There are 14 residues in the CDR3.